The 28 T cell receptor beta chains below come from one sample, sequenced in a study of cytomegalovirus exposure and HLA in healthy donors. Sequenced by immunoSEQ multiplex PCR; TCRdb stores in-frame clones only, minus some. The sample lists about 170,000 clones, nearly 90% occurring once. Sequencing was done on a sample of PBMCs. The receptor source for this set is a man aged 18 to 30 in good health and CMV-seropositive.

The chain recombines TRBV27 with TRBJ2-5; the D is unclear. Trimming left V 2 bases short and J 4 bases short, with 14 bases between. Per germline, CDR1 MNHEY and CDR2 SMNVEV (reference sequence). The CDR3 sequence is 15 residues long. CDR3: CASSLIPLRIETQYF. CDR3 bases: TGTGCCAGCAGTTTAATACCCCTACGCATAGAGACCCAGTACTTC.

The chain is built from TRBV7-3 and TRBJ2-1, with TRBD2 matching over 13 bases. This CDR3 region has 20 residues. The germline CDR1 and CDR2 sequences are SGHTA and FQGTGA. V lost 5 bases to trimming and J lost 0 bases; unmatched junction nucleotides: 13. The CDR3 DNA reads as TGTGCCAGCAGCCAAACGACGGGACTAGCGGGAATCGCCTCCTACAATGAGCAGTTCTTC. Its translation: CASSQTTGLAGIASYNEQFF.

The gene calls are TRBV4-2 and TRBJ2-1; 8 positions match TRBD2. This CDR3 comprises 17 residues. The J segment lost 6 bases and the V segment lost 3 bases, leaving 13 bases of the junction unmatched. Germline V gene lookup returns CDR1 LGHNA and CDR2 YNFKEQ. DNA for the CDR3: TGTGCCAGCAGCCACCCCTCTCCGGGACTAGGTATCAATGAGCAGTTCTTC. Protein sequence: CASSHPSPGLGINEQFF.

This clone was seen once. The V call is TRBV30, the J call TRBJ2-3; D might be TRBD2 (7 bases). This CDR3 spans 15 amino acids. V was shortened by 4 bases and J by 0 bases, with 14 bases between the two germline ends. Germline CDR1 reads GTSNPN; CDR2 reads SVGIG (reference sequence). Here the CDR3 reads CAWMWGGASTDTQYF. CDR3 in DNA: TGTGCCTGGATGTGGGGGGGGGCTAGCACAGATACGCAGTATTTT.

The V and J genes are TRBV5-1 and TRBJ2-1; 7 bases fit TRBD2. The length of the CDR3 is 14 residues. Germline V gene lookup returns CDR1 SGHRS and CDR2 YFSETQ. V dropped 0 bases and J dropped 8; count of bases not matched to a gene: 5. CDR3 region: CASSLASAGDEQFF. The CDR3, as DNA: TGCGCCAGCAGCTTGGCTTCCGCGGGGGATGAGCAGTTCTTC.

The genes are TRBV15 and TRBJ2-7, with TRBD2 as a possible D gene (5 bases). The germline CDR1 and CDR2 sequences are LNHNV and YYDKDF (reference sequence). CDR3 length: 15 amino acids. Trimming cost V 0 bases and J 5 bases, with 14 bases left between them. DNA for the CDR3: TGTGCCACCAGCAGAGAACTAGTTGGATCGGACGAGCAGTACTTC. Protein sequence: CATSRELVGSDEQYF.

Concerning this clone: This same CDR3 is encoded by further DNA sequences in the sample. The genes are TRBV7-9 and TRBJ1-2; 7 nucleotides match TRBD1. The CDR3 contains 13 residues. Germline V gene sequence: CDR1 SEHNR, CDR2 FQNEAQ (reference sequence). J lost 4 bases, V lost 1 base, and 0 bases had no gene match. The chain's CDR3 is CASSLGTGYGYTF. CDR3 in DNA: TGTGCCAGCAGCTTAGGGACAGGCTATGGCTACACCTTC.

The chain joins TRBV28 to TRBJ2-7; D unresolved. Trimming removed 3 bases from V and 0 bases from J, with 9 bases in between. CDR3 length: 14 amino acids. Germline CDR1 reads MDHEN; CDR2 reads SYDVKM. CDR3 in DNA: TGTGCCAGCAGTTTGCAGGAAAACTCCTACGAGCAGTACTTC. Its translation is CASSLQENSYEQYF.

The count of this clone is one. The same CDR3 is also encoded by other DNA sequences in this sample. This chain joins TRBV9 and TRBJ1-1, with 8 bases fitting TRBD1. The CDR3 contains 14 residues. The junction had 2 bases not matched to a gene; V was cut back by 2 bases and J by 2 bases. Germline V lookup: CDR1 SGDLS, CDR2 YYNGEE. CDR3 amino acids: CASSVGTGNTEAFF. The CDR3 DNA follows: TGTGCCAGCAGCGTCGGGACAGGTAACACTGAAGCTTTCTTT.

CDR3 coding DNA: TGTGCCAGCAGTCCGGGACAGGGCCCGAAACTGTTTTTT. Its translation: CASSPGQGPKLFF. This sequence joins TRBV28 and TRBJ1-4, with TRBD1 matching 9 bases. The CDR3 runs 13 residues. Germline V gene data show CDR1 as MDHEN and CDR2 as SYDVKM. V was pared by 5 bases and J by 11 bases, with 6 bases of the junction left unmatched.

This clone was detected a few times. The J gene is TRBJ1-1, the V gene TRBV28, with 7 bases identical to TRBD1. The V segment lost 5 bases and the J segment 0 bases; nucleotides outside the gene matches: 9. CDR1 is MDHEN, CDR2 SYDVKM, per germline. The CDR3 covers 16 residues. This chain's CDR3 is CASSVTGQNMNTEAFF. CDR3 bases: TGTGCCAGCAGTGTCACGGGACAGAATATGAACACTGAAGCTTTCTTT.

The V and J genes are TRBV11-3 and TRBJ1-1, with 7 bases identical to TRBD1. Germline CDR1 is SGHNT and CDR2 is YENEEA. The V segment lost 6 bases and the J segment 4 bases; nucleotides outside the gene matches: 5. This CDR3 region has 13 residues. The CDR3 protein is CASSPGGSTEAFF. CDR3 sequence (DNA): TGTGCCAGCAGTCCAGGGGGATCCACTGAAGCTTTCTTT.

A remark on this clone: At one end, the junction sequence differs from germline, possibly due to a read error. The genes are TRBV7-6 and TRBJ2-3; no firm D call. The length of the CDR3 is 15 residues. Germline CDR1 and CDR2: SGHVS and FNYEAQ. The CDR3 is CASSLDLTTADTQYF. DNA for the CDR3: TGTGCCAGCAGTTTAGACCTCACTACTGCAGATACGCAGTATTTT. Full variable domain (missing parts from reference TRBV7-6 and TRBJ2-3): GAGVSQSPRYKVTKRGQDVALRCDPISGHVSLYWYRQALGQGPEFLTYFNYEAQQDKSGLPNDRFSAERPEGSISTLTIQRTEQRDSAMYRCASSLDLTTADTQYFGPGTRLTVL.

V is TRBV28 and J is TRBJ2-5; 8 positions match TRBD1. The CDR3 consists of 14 residues. Germline lookup yields CDR1 MDHEN and CDR2 SYDVKM. V lost 4 bases and J lost 5; bases outside the gene matches: 6. CDR3 sequence: CASSSSGGAETQYF. CDR3 coding DNA: TGTGCCAGCAGTTCGTCAGGGGGCGCGGAGACCCAGTACTTC.

V usage is TRBV5-6 and J usage is TRBJ1-2; the match to TRBD1 covers 9 bases. The J segment lost 6 bases and the V segment lost 2 bases, leaving 2 bases of the junction unmatched. The CDR3 spans 13 residues. Germline CDR1 and CDR2: SGHDT and YYEEEE. The CDR3 loop reads CASSLQGAHGYTF. CDR3 in DNA: TGTGCCAGCAGCTTACAGGGGGCCCATGGCTACACCTTC.

The chain couples TRBV5-8 to TRBJ2-2; possibly TRBD1 for D (6 bases). With 2 bases removed from V and 6 bases from J, the gap between germline ends came to 11 bases. The CDR3 covers 14 residues. The germline V gene encodes CDR1 SGHTS and CDR2 YDEGEE. CDR3 in DNA: TGTGCCAGCAGCTTAAGGGGGATTGCCGGGGAGCTGTTTTTT. It is translated as CASSLRGIAGELFF.

The chain is built from TRBV7-2 and TRBJ2-2; 8 bases match TRBD2. The CDR3 has 17 amino acids. J gave up 2 bases and V 1 base, and 6 bases lay outside the gene matches. CDR1 SGHTA and CDR2 FQGNSA come from the germline V gene. The DNA for the CDR3 is TGTGCCAGCAGCTTAGGTGGACTAGCCCTTAACACCGGGGAGCTGTTTTTT. This encodes CASSLGGLALNTGELFF.

The chain employs TRBV30 and TRBJ2-1, with a tentative D call TRBD1 (6 bases). Per the germline V gene, CDR1 is GTSNPN and CDR2 is SVGIG (reference sequence). The CDR3 loop spans 17 amino acids. The V end lost 3 bases, the J end lost 4 bases, and 22 bases lay between the germline ends. As DNA, the CDR3 is TGTGCCTGGAGCGGGCAGGGGCCCGATTTGAGGTACAATGAGCAGTTCTTC. Amino acid sequence: CAWSGQGPDLRYNEQFF.

The chain joins TRBV2 to TRBJ1-1, with 11 bases matching TRBD1. The ends lost 4 bases at V and 10 bases at J; junction bases unmatched: 8. This CDR3 contains 14 residues. The germline gives CDR1 SNHLY, CDR2 FYNNEI. CDR3 sequence (DNA): TGTGCCAGCAGTGCCGGGACAGGGGGGTCTGGAGCTTTCTTT. This encodes CASSAGTGGSGAFF. Complete variable domain (other parts from reference TRBV2 and TRBJ1-1): EPEVTQTPSHQVTQMGQEVILRCVPISNHLYFYWYRQILGQKVEFLVSFYNNEISEKSEIFDDQFSVERPDGSNFTLKIRSTKLEDSAMYFCASSAGTGGSGAFFGQGTRLTVV.

V usage is TRBV27 and J usage is TRBJ2-1; the D gene is possibly TRBD1 (5 bases). The CDR3 has 13 amino acids. Germline CDR1 is MNHEY and CDR2 is SMNVEV (reference sequence). V was clipped by 0 bases and J by 8 bases, with 8 bases between them. In DNA, the CDR3 is TGTGCCAGCAGTTTATCAGGGGCTTATGAGCAGTTCTTC. Protein product: CASSLSGAYEQFF.

This clone has just one count. The V call is TRBV27, the J call TRBJ2-1; a weak D match, TRBD1 (6 bases). The length of the CDR3 is 15 residues. Germline V gene lookup returns CDR1 MNHEY and CDR2 SMNVEV (reference sequence). Deletions cut 4 bases from V and 1 base from J, with 11 bases between. The CDR3 bases are TGTGCCAGCAGTTCCCTGACAGGATCCTACAATGAGCAGTTCTTC. It is translated as CASSSLTGSYNEQFF.

This rearrangement joins TRBV14 to TRBJ2-1, with a weak D call TRBD2 (5 bases). The V end was cut by 4 bases, the J end by 1 base, with 8 bases between. CDR1 and CDR2 (germline): SGHDN, FVKESK. This CDR3 has 14 residues. The CDR3 bases are TGTGCCAGCAGCCCTCGGGGTTCCTACAATGAGCAGTTCTTC. Protein sequence: CASSPRGSYNEQFF.

The chain is built from TRBV28 and TRBJ2-4; D gene unclear. V gave up 2 bases and J gave up 0 bases, with 11 bases separating them. From germline, CDR1 is MDHEN and CDR2 SYDVKM. The CDR3 contains 16 residues. The CDR3 nucleotides are TGTGCCAGCAGTTTAACCCCTAATATAGCCAAAAACATTCAGTACTTC. This gives the protein CASSLTPNIAKNIQYF.

The chain recombines TRBV7-8 with TRBJ2-5, with 8 bases fitting TRBD2. Germline lookup yields CDR1 SGHVS and CDR2 FQNEAQ. The CDR3 covers 14 residues. V shed 7 bases, J shed 2 bases, and the junction held 6 bases outside the gene matches. DNA for the CDR3: TGTGCCAGCACCCTGGGGACTAGTCAAGAGACCCAGTACTTC. Translated, it gives CASTLGTSQETQYF.

The chain joins TRBV11-2 to TRBJ2-7; a weak D match, TRBD1 (6 bases). V gave up 1 base and J gave up 6 bases, with 13 bases separating them. Germline values: CDR1 SGHAT, CDR2 FQNNGV. The CDR3 loop spans 14 amino acids. The CDR3 DNA sequence: TGTGCCAGCAGCTTAGGTCGGCCAGGGGCCGAGCAGTACTTC. Its translation is CASSLGRPGAEQYF.

The V and J genes are TRBV30 and TRBJ2-1; 7 bases match TRBD1. This CDR3 has 13 amino acids. J gave up 8 bases and V 3 bases, and 7 bases lay outside the gene matches. CDR1 and CDR2 from the germline V gene are GTSNPN and SVGIG (reference sequence). CDR3 in DNA: TGTGCCTGGAGCCACACCCAGGGGGATGAGCAGTTCTTC. This translates into CAWSHTQGDEQFF.

The CDR3 here is CASSYSIPGYGYTF. DNA for the CDR3: TGTGCCAGCAGTTACTCAATCCCCGGCTATGGCTACACCTTC. This chain joins TRBV6-5 and TRBJ1-2, with unresolved D. The CDR3 totals 14 residues. Germline CDR1 reads MNHEY; CDR2 reads SVGAGI. Trimming left V 0 bases short and J 4 bases short, with 9 bases between.

The V gene is TRBV6-1, the J gene TRBJ2-7; weak D call: TRBD2 (6 bases). V dropped 4 bases and J dropped 6 bases, with 22 bases sitting between them. CDR3 size: 16 residues. CDR1 MNHNS and CDR2 SASEGT come from the germline V gene. The CDR3 protein is CASSGGLTTWAGEQYF. In nucleotides, the CDR3 is TGTGCCAGCAGTGGGGGACTTACGACTTGGGCGGGCGAGCAGTACTTC.